A selection of T cell receptor beta chains follows, all from one sample in a study of T cell repertoires in cytomegalovirus infection. TCRdb fed the reads into MiXCR, producing one record per CDR3 protein. The table includes fewer than 80,000 distinct CDR3 sequences, approximately 3.7% detected once. The sample was PBMCs. These receptors originate from a human donor in good health (CMV status not recorded). Some clones in this sample may be carry-over from other donors' samples. Each CDR3 is given with its conserved first and last residue. Fields, in order: CDR3 DNA, CDR3 protein, D gene, V gene, clone size, J gene. The D gene is left open where the match is weak. The size of a clone is reported for some rows only, either as once, few or many, or as a class for expanded clones.

CDR3nt: TGTGCCTGGAGCCCAGGGATCACTGAAGCTTTCTTT; CDR3aa: CAWSPGITEAFF; d_gene: -; v_gene: TRBV30; abundance: many; j_gene: TRBJ1-1
CDR3nt: TGTGCCAGCAGTTCCCACAGGGTGAGGAGCAATCAGCCCCAGCATTTT; CDR3aa: CASSSHRVRSNQPQHF; d_gene: -; v_gene: TRBV5-6; abundance: many; j_gene: TRBJ1-5
CDR3nt: TGTGCCAGCAGTCAAACAACAATCAGGACAGGGAACACTGAAGCTTTCTTT; CDR3aa: CASSQTTIRTGNTEAFF; d_gene: TRBD1; v_gene: TRBV6-2/TRBV6-3; abundance: many; j_gene: TRBJ1-1
CDR3nt: TGTGCCAGCAGTTTAGTAACAGGGGTTGAGTATCAGCCCCAGAATTTT; CDR3aa: CASSLVTGVEYQPQNF; d_gene: TRBD1; v_gene: TRBV12-3/TRBV12-4; abundance: -; j_gene: TRBJ1-5
CDR3nt: TGTGCCAGCAGAGCGGAATCCCTCTACGAGCAGTACTTC; CDR3aa: CASRAESLYEQYF; d_gene: -; v_gene: TRBV7-9; abundance: many; j_gene: TRBJ2-7
CDR3nt: TGTGCCAGCAGCTTAGCGCTTCTGACAGGGGTGGGAAACACCATATATTTT; CDR3aa: CASSLALLTGVGNTIYF; d_gene: TRBD1; v_gene: TRBV7-9; abundance: many; j_gene: TRBJ1-3
CDR3nt: TGTGCCAGCAGTTATCTTCTGGGGGGCACTGAAGCTTTCTTT; CDR3aa: CASSYLLGGTEAFF; d_gene: -; v_gene: TRBV6-1; abundance: many; j_gene: TRBJ1-1
CDR3nt: TGTGCCAGCAGCGGGACAGGGGGCCTTGCAACTAATGAAAAACTGTTTTTT; CDR3aa: CASSGTGGLATNEKLFF; d_gene: TRBD1; v_gene: TRBV13; abundance: many; j_gene: TRBJ1-4
CDR3nt: TGTGCCACCAGCAGAGATTCAGGGGCGCAGGTCCAGCCCCAGCATTTT; CDR3aa: CATSRDSGAQVQPQHF; d_gene: -; v_gene: TRBV15; abundance: many; j_gene: TRBJ1-5
CDR3nt: TGTGCCAGCAGCTCCGGGACAGTTTACACAGATACGCAGTATTTT; CDR3aa: CASSSGTVYTDTQYF; d_gene: TRBD1; v_gene: TRBV7-8; abundance: many; j_gene: TRBJ2-3
CDR3nt: TGTGCCAGCAGTTCGCTGACAGGGGGCTCCTACAATGAGCAGTTCTTC; CDR3aa: CASSSLTGGSYNEQFF; d_gene: TRBD1; v_gene: TRBV28; abundance: many; j_gene: TRBJ2-1
CDR3nt: TGTGCCAGCTGCAGACAGTACAATCAGCCCCAGCATTTT; CDR3aa: CASCRQYNQPQHF; d_gene: -; v_gene: TRBV19; abundance: few; j_gene: TRBJ1-5